A selection of T cell receptor beta chains follows, all from one sample in a study of beta chain features in type 1 diabetes. Clones were sequenced by immunoSEQ multiplex PCR, and TCRdb holds only the in-frame ones, with some missing. Among about 710,000 clones, more than 13% were seen once, and the ten largest hold 0.035% to 0.045%. Sequencing input: naive CD4+ T cells from blood. The receptors were gathered from a man aged 18 to 29 with type 1 diabetes. Both conserved end residues are part of each CDR3. A D gene is named only where the DNA matches it firmly. Size values are once, few and many counts, or a class for expanded clones, and some rows have none.

D	V	J	size	CDR3	DNA
TRBD1	TRBV29-1	TRBJ1-1	few	CSEELTGGTEAFF	TGCAGCGAGGAGTTGACAGGGGGCACTGAAGCTTTCTTT
.	TRBV2	TRBJ2-1	few	CVSSRGSVDEQFF	TGCGTGAGCAGCAGGGGATCCGTCGATGAGCAGTTCTTC
.	TRBV7-9	TRBJ2-1	.	CASSLLAGTWEFF	TGTGCCAGCAGCCTGCTCGCCGGGACGTGGGAGTTCTTC
TRBD1	TRBV14	TRBJ1-2	.	CASSQQGAGGYTF	TGTGCCAGCAGCCAACAGGGGGCTGGCGGCTACACCTTC
.	TRBV28	TRBJ2-7	.	CASTLVGTYEQYF	TGTGCCAGCACCCTAGTAGGGACCTACGAGCAGTACTTC
TRBD2	TRBV7-7	TRBJ2-3	few	CASSLTSGSHETDTQYF	TGTGCTAGCAGCTTGACTAGCGGGAGTCATGAAACAGATACGCAGTATTTT
.	TRBV15	TRBJ2-1	.	CATSRGVSRNYNEQFF	TGTGCCACCAGCAGAGGAGTCTCAAGGAACTACAATGAGCAGTTCTTC
.	TRBV30	TRBJ2-1	.	CAWSVRHAPYNEQFF	TGTGCCTGGAGTGTACGCCACGCACCCTACAATGAGCAGTTCTTC
.	TRBV6-5	TRBJ2-1	.	CASSYIMREFF	TGTGCCAGCAGTTACATTATGAGGGAGTTCTTC
.	TRBV6-5	TRBJ2-2	few	CASRDPWTGELFF	TGTGCCAGCAGGGACCCGTGGACCGGGGAGCTGTTTTTT
.	TRBV5-1	TRBJ1-2	few	CASSLDPGEYGYTF	TGCGCCAGCAGCTTGGATCCGGGCGAATATGGCTACACCTTC
.	TRBV7-9	TRBJ1-1	few	CASSPNQGLGNTEAFF	TGTGCCAGCAGCCCCAACCAGGGGTTGGGGAACACTGAAGCTTTCTTT
TRBD1	TRBV5-6	TRBJ1-2	once	CASSLDRADYGYTF	TGTGCCAGCAGCCTGGACAGGGCGGACTATGGCTACACCTTC
.	TRBV6-5	TRBJ2-7	few	CASSSDGRGSYEQYF	TGTGCCAGCAGTTCCGATGGTCGGGGCTCCTACGAGCAGTACTTC
.	TRBV29-1	TRBJ1-2	few	CSVDAVGTSYGYTF	TGCAGCGTTGATGCCGTTGGGACTTCCTATGGCTACACCTTC
.	TRBV7-9	TRBJ1-1	few	CASSSWDKNTEAFF	TGTGCCAGCAGCTCCTGGGACAAGAACACTGAAGCTTTCTTT
.	TRBV7-9	TRBJ2-5	few	CASSSGLETQYF	TGTGCCAGCAGCTCAGGGTTGGAGACCCAGTACTTC
TRBD1	TRBV29-1	TRBJ2-7	.	CSAGTASYEQYF	TGCAGCGCCGGGACAGCATCCTACGAGCAGTACTTC